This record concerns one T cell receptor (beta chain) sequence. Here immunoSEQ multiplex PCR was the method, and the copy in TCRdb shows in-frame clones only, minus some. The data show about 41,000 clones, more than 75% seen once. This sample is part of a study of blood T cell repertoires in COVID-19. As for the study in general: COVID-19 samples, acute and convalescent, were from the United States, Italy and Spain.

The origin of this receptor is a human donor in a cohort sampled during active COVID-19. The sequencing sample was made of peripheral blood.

The CDR3 loop is CASSKDRERYGYTF. In DNA form, the CDR3 reads TGTGCCAGCAGCAAGGACAGAGAGCGCTATGGCTACACCTTC. This chain links TRBV5-5 with TRBJ1-2; TRBD1 might be the D (6 bases). V was pared by 4 bases and J by 4 bases, with 14 bases between. Germline V lookup: CDR1 SGHKS, CDR2 YYEKEE (reference sequence). The CDR3 is 14 residues long.